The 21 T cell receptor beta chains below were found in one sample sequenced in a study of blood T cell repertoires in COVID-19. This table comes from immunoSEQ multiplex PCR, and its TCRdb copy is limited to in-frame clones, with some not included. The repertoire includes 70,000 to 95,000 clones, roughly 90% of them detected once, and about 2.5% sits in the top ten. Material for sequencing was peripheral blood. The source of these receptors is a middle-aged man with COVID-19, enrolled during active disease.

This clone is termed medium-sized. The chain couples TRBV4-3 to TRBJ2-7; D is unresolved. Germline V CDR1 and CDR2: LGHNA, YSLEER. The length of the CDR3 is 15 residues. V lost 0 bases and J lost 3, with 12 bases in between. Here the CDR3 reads CASSQDPQAYYEQYF. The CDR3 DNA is TGCGCCAGCAGCCAAGACCCCCAGGCATACTACGAGCAGTACTTC.

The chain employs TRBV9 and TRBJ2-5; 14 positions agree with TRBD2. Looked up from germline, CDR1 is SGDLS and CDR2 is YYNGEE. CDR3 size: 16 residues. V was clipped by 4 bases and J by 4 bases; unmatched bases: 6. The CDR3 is CASSPGTSGRVETQYF. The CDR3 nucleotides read TGTGCCAGCAGCCCTGGGACTAGCGGGAGAGTAGAGACCCAGTACTTC.

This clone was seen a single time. The CDR3, as DNA: TGTGCCAGCAGCCCAGGGTCGGACGAGCAGTACTTC. It specifies CASSPGSDEQYF. This rearrangement joins TRBV6-6 to TRBJ2-7; possible D gene TRBD1, 5 bases. V was clipped by 6 bases and J by 5 bases, with 11 bases between them. The CDR3 extends over 12 amino acids. Germline V gene data show CDR1 as MNHNY and CDR2 as SVGAGI (reference sequence).

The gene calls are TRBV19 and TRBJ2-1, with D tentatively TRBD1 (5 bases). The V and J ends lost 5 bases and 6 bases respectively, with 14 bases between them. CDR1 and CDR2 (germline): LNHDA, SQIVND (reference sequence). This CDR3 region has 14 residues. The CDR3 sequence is CASSPNQQVNEQFF. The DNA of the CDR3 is TGTGCCAGTAGTCCAAACCAACAGGTCAATGAGCAGTTCTTC. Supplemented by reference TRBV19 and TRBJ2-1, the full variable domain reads DGGITQSPKYLFRKEGQNVTLSCEQNLNHDAMYWYRQDPGQGLRLIYYSQIVNDFQKGDIAEGYSVSREKKESFPLTVTSAQKNPTAFYLCASSPNQQVNEQFFGPGTRLTVL.

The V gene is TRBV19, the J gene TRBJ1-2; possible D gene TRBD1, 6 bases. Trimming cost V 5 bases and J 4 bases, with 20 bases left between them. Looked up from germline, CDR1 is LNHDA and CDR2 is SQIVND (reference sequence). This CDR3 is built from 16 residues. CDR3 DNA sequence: TGTGCCAGTAGTCCTGGCACAGGGCCCTTGGGCTATGGCTACACCTTC. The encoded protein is CASSPGTGPLGYGYTF.

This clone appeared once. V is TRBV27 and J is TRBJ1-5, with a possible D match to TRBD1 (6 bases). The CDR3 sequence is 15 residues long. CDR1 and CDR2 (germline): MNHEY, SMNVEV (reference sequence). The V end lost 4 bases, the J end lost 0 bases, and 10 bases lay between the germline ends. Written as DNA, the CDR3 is TGTGCCAGCAGTTCAGGACAGACTAGCAATCAGCCCCAGCATTTT. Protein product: CASSSGQTSNQPQHF.

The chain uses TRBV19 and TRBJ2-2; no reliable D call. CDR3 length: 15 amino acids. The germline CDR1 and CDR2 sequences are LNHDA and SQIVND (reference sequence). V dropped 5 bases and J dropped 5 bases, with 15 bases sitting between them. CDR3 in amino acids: CASSPTRLTTGELFF. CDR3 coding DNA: TGTGCCAGTAGTCCAACCAGACTCACGACCGGGGAGCTGTTTTTT.

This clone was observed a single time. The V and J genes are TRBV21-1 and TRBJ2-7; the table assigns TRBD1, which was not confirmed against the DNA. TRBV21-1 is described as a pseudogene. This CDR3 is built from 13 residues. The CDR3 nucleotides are TGTGCCACCCACGGACAGGGAATCTACGAGCAGTACGTC. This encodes CATHGQGIYEQYV.

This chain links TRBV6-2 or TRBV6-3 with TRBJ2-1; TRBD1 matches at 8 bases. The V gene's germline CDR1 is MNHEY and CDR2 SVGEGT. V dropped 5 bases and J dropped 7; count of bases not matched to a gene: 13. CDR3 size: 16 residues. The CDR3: CASSAPTRGPRNEQFF. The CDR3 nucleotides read TGTGCCAGCAGTGCCCCGACCAGGGGGCCTCGGAATGAGCAGTTCTTC.

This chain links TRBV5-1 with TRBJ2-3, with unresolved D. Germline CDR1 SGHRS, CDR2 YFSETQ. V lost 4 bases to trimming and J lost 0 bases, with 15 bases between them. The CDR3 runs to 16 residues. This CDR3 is CASSPEGDLSTDTQYF. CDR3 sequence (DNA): TGCGCCAGCAGCCCGGAAGGAGATTTAAGCACAGATACGCAGTATTTT.

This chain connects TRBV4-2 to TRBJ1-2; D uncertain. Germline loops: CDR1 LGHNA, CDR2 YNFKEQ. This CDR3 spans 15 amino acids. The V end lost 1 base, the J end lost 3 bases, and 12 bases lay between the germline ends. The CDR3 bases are TGTGCCAGCAGCCAAGTAGGAGGGCCCGACTATGGCTACACCTTC. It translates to CASSQVGGPDYGYTF.

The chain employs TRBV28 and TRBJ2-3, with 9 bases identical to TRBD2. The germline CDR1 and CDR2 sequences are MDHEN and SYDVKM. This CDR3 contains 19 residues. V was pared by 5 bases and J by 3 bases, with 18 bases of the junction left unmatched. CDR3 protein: CASSLGGIAGVRGTDTQYF. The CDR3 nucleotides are TGTGCCAGCAGTCTCGGGGGGATAGCGGGAGTAAGGGGGACAGATACGCAGTATTTT.

This CDR3 is CATSGDETDTQYF. The CDR3 DNA follows: TGTGCCACCTCAGGGGATGAAACAGATACGCAGTATTTT. The genes are TRBV21-1 and TRBJ2-3; TRBD1 reflects the table's D call only, with no check against the DNA. TRBV21-1 is a listed pseudogene. This CDR3 has 13 amino acids.

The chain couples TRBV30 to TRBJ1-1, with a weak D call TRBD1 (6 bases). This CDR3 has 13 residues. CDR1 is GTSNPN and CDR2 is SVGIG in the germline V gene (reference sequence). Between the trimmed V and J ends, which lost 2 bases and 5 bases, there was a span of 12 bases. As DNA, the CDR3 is TGTGCCTGGAGTTTGATACAGGGTACTGAAGCTTTCTTT. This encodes CAWSLIQGTEAFF. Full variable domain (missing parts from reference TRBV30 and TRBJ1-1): SQTIHQWPATLVQPVGSPLSLECTVEGTSNPNLYWYRQAAGRGLQLLFYSVGIGQISSEVPQNLSASRPQDRQFILSSKKLLLSDSGFYLCAWSLIQGTEAFFGQGTRLTVV.

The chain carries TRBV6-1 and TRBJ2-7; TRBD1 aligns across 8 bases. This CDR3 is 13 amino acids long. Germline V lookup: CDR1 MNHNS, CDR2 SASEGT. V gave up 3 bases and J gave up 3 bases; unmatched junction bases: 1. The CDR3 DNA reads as TGTGCCAGCAGTGACGGACAGGGCTACGAGCAGTACGTC. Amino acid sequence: CASSDGQGYEQYV.

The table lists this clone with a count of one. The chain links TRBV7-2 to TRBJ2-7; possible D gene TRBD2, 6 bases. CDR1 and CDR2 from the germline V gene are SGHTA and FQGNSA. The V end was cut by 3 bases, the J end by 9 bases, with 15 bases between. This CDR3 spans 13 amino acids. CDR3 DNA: TGTGCCAGCAGCTTGAACCGGGGGATGGGGCAGTACTTC. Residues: CASSLNRGMGQYF.

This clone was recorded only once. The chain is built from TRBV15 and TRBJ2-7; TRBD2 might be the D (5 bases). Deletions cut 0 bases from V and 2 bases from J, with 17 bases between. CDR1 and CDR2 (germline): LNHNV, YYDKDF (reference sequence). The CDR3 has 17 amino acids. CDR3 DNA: TGTGCCACCAGCAGAGATCATGGTAGCGAGACGCCCTACGAGCAGTACTTC. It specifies CATSRDHGSETPYEQYF.

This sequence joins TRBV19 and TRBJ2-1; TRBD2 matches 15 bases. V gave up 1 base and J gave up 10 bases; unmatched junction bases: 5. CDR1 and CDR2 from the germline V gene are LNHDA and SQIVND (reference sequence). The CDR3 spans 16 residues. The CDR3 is CASSIAEGLAGGEQFF. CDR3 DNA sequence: TGTGCCAGTAGTATAGCTGAGGGACTAGCGGGAGGCGAGCAGTTCTTC.

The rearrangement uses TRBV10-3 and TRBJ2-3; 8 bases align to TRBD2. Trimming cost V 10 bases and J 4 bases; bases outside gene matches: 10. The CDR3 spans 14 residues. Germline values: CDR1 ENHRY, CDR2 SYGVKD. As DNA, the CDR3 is TGTGCCACCCGGGGGGGCGGGAGTTCAGATACGCAGTATTTT. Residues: CATRGGGSSDTQYF.

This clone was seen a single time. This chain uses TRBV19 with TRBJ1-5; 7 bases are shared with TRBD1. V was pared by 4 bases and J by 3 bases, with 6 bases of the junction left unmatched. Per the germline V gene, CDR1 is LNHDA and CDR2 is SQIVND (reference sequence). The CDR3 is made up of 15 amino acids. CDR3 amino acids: CASSRTGHINQPQHF. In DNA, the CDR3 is TGTGCCAGTAGTAGGACAGGACATATCAATCAGCCCCAGCATTTT. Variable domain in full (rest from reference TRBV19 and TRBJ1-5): DGGITQSPKYLFRKEGQNVTLSCEQNLNHDAMYWYRQDPGQGLRLIYYSQIVNDFQKGDIAEGYSVSREKKESFPLTVTSAQKNPTAFYLCASSRTGHINQPQHFGDGTRLSIL.

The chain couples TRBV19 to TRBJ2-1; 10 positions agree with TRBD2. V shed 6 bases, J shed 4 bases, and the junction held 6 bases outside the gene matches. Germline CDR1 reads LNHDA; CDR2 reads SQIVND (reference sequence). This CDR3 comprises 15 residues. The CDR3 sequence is CASRPSSGGYNEQFF. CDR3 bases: TGTGCCAGTAGGCCCTCTAGCGGGGGATACAATGAGCAGTTCTTC.